This T cell receptor (beta chain) appears in the sequencing data of a study of early T cells in non-severe SARS-CoV-2 infection. As for the study in general: Bulk RNA taken from unsorted whole blood was sequenced, leaving chains unpaired. Findings and caveats of the study: Clonotype matching in VDJdb favored anti-spike CD8 responses and did not capture private and CD4 specificities.

The table lists this clonotype with many counts. Its specificity is unknown. Attached unique molecular identifiers marked individual cDNA molecules. TCRdb re-called the 5' RACE reads with MiXCR, one entry per CDR3 protein. The table has tens of thousands of distinct CDR3 sequences, 5.2% seen once. Germline V gene lookup returns CDR1 MNHEY and CDR2 SVGEGT. The CDR3 extends over 16 amino acids. The J segment lost 2 bases and the V segment lost 6 bases, leaving 12 bases of the junction unmatched. Source material: whole blood. This chain joins TRBV6-2 or TRBV6-3 and TRBJ2-7; the match to TRBD1 covers 8 bases. This receptor was identified in an adult who was a healthcare worker with PCR-confirmed SARS-CoV-2 infection or an uninfected control (not recorded which). This CDR3 reads CASRPTTGTGPYEQYF. CDR3 DNA: TGTGCCAGCAGACCCACTACCGGGACAGGACCCTACGAGCAGTACTTC.